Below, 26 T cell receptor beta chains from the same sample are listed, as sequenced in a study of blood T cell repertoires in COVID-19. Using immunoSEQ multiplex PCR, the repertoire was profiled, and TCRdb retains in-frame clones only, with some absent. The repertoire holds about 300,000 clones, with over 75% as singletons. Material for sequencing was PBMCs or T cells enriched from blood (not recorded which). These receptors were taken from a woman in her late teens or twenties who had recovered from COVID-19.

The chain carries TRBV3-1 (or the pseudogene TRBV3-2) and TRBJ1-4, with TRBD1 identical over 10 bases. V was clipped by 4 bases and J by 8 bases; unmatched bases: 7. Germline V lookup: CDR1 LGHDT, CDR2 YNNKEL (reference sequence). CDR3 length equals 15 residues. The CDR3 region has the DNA TGTGCCAGCAGCCCTTGGACAGGGGGAGGGGAAAAACTGTTTTTT. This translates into CASSPWTGGGEKLFF.

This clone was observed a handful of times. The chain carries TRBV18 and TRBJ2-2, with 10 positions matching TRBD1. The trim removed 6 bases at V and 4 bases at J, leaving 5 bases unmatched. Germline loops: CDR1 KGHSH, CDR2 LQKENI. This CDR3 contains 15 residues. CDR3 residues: CASSRDRGFTGELFF. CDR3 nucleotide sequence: TGTGCCAGCTCCCGGGACAGGGGATTCACCGGGGAGCTGTTTTTT.

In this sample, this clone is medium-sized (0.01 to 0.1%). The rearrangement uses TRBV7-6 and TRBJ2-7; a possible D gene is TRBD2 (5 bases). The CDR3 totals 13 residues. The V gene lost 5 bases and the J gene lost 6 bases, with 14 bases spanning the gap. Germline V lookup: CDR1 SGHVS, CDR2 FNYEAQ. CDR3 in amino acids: CASSARLFSEQYF. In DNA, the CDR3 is TGTGCCAGCAGCGCTAGACTATTCTCCGAGCAGTACTTC.

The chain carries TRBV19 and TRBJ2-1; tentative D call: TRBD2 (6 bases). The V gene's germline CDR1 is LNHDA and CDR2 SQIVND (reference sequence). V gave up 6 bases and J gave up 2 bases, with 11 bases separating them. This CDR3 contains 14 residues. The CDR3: CASRSAGPYNEQFF. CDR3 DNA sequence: TGTGCCAGTAGATCAGCGGGTCCCTACAATGAGCAGTTCTTC.

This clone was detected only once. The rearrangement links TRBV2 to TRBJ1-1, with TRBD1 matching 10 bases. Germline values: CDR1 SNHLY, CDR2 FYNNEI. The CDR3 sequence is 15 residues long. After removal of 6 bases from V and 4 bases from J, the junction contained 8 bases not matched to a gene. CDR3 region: CASRTRTGGSTEAFF. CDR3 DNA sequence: TGTGCCAGCAGGACGAGGACAGGGGGAAGCACTGAAGCTTTCTTT. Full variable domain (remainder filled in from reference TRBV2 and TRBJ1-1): EPEVTQTPSHQVTQMGQEVILRCVPISNHLYFYWYRQILGQKVEFLVSFYNNEISEKSEIFDDQFSVERPDGSNFTLKIRSTKLEDSAMYFCASRTRTGGSTEAFFGQGTRLTVV.

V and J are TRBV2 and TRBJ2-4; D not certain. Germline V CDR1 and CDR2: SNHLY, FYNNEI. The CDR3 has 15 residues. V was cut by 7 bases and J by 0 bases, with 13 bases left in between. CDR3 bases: TGTGCCAGCACAAAAGAGCCTGCAGCCAAAAACATTCAGTACTTC. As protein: CASTKEPAAKNIQYF.

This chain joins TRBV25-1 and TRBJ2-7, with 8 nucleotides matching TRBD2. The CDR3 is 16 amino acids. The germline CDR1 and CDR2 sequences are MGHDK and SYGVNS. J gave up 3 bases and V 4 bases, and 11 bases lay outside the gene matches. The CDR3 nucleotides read TGTGCCAGCAGTGCCATTGAGGCGGGGGGCCTCTACGAGCAGTACTTC. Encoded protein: CASSAIEAGGLYEQYF.

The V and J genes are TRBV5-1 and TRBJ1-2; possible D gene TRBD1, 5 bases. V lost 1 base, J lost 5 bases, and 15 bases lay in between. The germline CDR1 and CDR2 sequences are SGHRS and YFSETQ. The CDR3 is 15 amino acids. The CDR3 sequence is CASSLFGEAGYGYTF. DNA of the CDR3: TGCGCCAGCAGCTTGTTCGGGGAGGCAGGGTATGGCTACACCTTC.

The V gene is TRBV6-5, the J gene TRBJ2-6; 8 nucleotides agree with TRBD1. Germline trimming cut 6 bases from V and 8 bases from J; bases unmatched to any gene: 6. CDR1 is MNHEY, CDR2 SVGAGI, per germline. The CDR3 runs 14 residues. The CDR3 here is CASREDRVTNVLTF. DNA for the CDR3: TGTGCCAGCAGGGAGGACAGGGTAACCAACGTCCTGACTTTC.

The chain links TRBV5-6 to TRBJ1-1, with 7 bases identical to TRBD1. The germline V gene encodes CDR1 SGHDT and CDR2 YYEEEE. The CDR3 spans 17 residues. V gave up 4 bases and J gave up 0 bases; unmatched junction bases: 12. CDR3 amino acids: CASSGQVTLYMNTEAFF. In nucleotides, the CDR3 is TGTGCCAGCAGCGGACAGGTGACTCTGTACATGAACACTGAAGCTTTCTTT.

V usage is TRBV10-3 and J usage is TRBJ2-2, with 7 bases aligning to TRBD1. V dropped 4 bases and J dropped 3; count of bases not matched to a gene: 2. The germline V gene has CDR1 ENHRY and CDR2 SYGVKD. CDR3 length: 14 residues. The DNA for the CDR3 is TGTGCCATCAGTGTCCAGGGGGACACCGGGGAGCTGTTTTTT. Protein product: CAISVQGDTGELFF.

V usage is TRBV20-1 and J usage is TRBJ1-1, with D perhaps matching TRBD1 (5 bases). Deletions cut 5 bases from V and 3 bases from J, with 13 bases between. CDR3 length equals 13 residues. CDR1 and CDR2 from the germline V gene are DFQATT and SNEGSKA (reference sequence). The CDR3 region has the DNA TGCAGTGCTCGTGAAAGGGGTTACACTGAAGCTTTCTTT. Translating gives CSARERGYTEAFF.

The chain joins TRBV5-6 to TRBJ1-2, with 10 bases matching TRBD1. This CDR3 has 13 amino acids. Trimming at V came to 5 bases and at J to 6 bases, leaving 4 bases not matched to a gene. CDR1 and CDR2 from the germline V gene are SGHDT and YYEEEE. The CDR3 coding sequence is TGTGCCAGCAGTCCGGGGACAGGGGATGGCTACACCTTC. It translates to CASSPGTGDGYTF.

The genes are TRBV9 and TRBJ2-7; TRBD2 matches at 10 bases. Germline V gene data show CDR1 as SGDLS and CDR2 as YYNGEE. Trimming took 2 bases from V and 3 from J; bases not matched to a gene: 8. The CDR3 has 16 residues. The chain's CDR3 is CASSVSGTSAHYEQYF. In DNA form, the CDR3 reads TGTGCCAGCAGCGTCTCCGGGACTAGCGCACACTACGAGCAGTACTTC.

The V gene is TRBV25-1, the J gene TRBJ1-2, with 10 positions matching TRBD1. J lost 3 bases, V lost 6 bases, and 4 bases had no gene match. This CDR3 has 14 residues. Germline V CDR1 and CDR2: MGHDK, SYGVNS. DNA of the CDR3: TGTGCCAGCAGCAGACAGGGGGCTGACTATGGCTACACCTTC. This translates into CASSRQGADYGYTF.

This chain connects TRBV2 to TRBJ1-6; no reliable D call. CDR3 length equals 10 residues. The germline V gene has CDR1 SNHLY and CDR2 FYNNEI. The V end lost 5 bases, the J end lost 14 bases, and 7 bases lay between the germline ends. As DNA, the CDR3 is TGTGCCAGCAGTACATCCTCCCTCCACTTT. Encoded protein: CASSTSSLHF.

CDR3 residues: CASKGDRGLYQPQHF. DNA for the CDR3: TGTGCCAGTAAAGGGGACAGGGGGCTTTATCAGCCCCAGCATTTT. The V call is TRBV19, the J call TRBJ1-5; TRBD1 aligns across 12 bases. This CDR3 region has 15 residues. Germline V gene sequence: CDR1 LNHDA, CDR2 SQIVND (reference sequence). Trimming cost V 7 bases and J 5 bases; bases outside gene matches: 6.

CDR3 sequence: CASSEGQIYGYTF. The CDR3, as DNA: TGCGCCAGCAGTGAAGGACAAATCTATGGCTACACCTTC. V usage is TRBV10-2 and J usage is TRBJ1-2; TRBD1 is a possible D gene (5 bases). Trimming left V 3 bases short and J 4 bases short, with 9 bases between. CDR1 is WSHSY, CDR2 SAAADI, per germline. The CDR3 consists of 13 residues.

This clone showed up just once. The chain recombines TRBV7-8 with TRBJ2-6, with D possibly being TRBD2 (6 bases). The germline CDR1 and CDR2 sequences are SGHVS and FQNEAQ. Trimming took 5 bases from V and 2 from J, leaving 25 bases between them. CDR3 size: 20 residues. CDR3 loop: CASSPRFLAGGRAGANVLTF. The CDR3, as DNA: TGTGCCAGCAGCCCGAGATTCCTGGCCGGGGGTAGAGCTGGGGCCAACGTCCTGACTTTC.

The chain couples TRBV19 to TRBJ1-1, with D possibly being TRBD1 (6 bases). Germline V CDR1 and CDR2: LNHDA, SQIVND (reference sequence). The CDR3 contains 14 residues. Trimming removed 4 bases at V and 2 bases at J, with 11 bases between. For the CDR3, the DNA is TGTGCCAGTAGTAGGACGGACAGTAACACTGAAGCTTTCTTT. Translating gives CASSRTDSNTEAFF.

The CDR3 DNA follows: TGCGCCAGCAGCCAAGGTCCGGCCGGGGAGCTGTTTTTT. Its protein product is CASSQGPAGELFF. The V gene is TRBV4-1, the J gene TRBJ2-2; D call uncertain. The CDR3 contains 13 residues. The germline V gene has CDR1 MGHRA and CDR2 YSYEKL. V lost 1 base and J lost 6, with 6 bases in between.

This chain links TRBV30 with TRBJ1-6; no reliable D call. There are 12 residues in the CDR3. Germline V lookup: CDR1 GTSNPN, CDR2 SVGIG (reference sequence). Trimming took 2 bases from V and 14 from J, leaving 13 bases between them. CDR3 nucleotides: TGTGCCTGGAGTCACATGAGGGATGCCCTCCACTTT. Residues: CAWSHMRDALHF.

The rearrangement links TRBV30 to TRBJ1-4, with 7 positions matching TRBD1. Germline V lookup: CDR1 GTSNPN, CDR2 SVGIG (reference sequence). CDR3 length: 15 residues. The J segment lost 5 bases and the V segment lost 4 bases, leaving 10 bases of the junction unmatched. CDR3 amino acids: CAWTDPGQKNEKLFF. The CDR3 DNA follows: TGTGCCTGGACTGATCCGGGACAGAAAAATGAAAAACTGTTTTTT.

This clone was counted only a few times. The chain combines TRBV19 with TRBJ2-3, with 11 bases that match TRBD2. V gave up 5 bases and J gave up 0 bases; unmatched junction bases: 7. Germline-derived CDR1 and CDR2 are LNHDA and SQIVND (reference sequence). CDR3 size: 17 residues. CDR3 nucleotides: TGTGCCAGTAGTTTGGGTAGCGGGGGGGACAGCACAGATACGCAGTATTTT. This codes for CASSLGSGGDSTDTQYF.

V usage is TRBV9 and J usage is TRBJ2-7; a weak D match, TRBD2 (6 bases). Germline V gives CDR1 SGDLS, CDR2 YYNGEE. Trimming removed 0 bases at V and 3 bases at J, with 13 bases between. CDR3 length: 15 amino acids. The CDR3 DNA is TGTGCCAGCAGCGTAGGTGGTAGCGGATTCTACGAGCAGTACTTC. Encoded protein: CASSVGGSGFYEQYF.

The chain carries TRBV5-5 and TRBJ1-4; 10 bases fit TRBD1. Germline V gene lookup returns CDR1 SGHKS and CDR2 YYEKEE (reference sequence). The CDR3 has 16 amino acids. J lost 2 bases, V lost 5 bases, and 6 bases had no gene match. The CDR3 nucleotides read TGTGCCAGCAGTTCGGGACAGGGGAGGACTAATGAAAAACTGTTTTTT. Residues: CASSSGQGRTNEKLFF.